The present T cell receptor beta chain was sequenced within a study of blood T cell repertoires in COVID-19. Study overall: Acute and convalescent COVID-19 samples came from the United States, Italy and Spain.

CDR1 is LGHDT, CDR2 YNNKEL, per germline (reference sequence). V dropped 0 bases and J dropped 6; count of bases not matched to a gene: 3. This CDR3 is 16 amino acids long. The authors' processing: The authors estimated nucleated cell counts from reference gene primer amplification. Clones were sequenced by immunoSEQ multiplex PCR, and TCRdb holds only the in-frame ones, with some missing. V and J calls and clone size are copied from that table; D and trimming were computed from the DNA. Of tens of thousands of clones listed, about nine tenths were seen once; the top ten hold over 6.5%. The source of this sequence is a man aged 55-75 years with active COVID-19. Material for sequencing was peripheral blood. V gene TRBV3-1 (or the pseudogene TRBV3-2) combines with J gene TRBJ2-1; TRBD2 matches 12 bases. The CDR3 loop reads CASSQDPSGRVNEQFF. CDR3 DNA: TGTGCCAGCAGCCAAGACCCTAGCGGGAGGGTCAATGAGCAGTTCTTC.